Presented here are 3 T cell receptor beta chains from one specimen sequenced in a study of T cell changes during pregnancy in multiple sclerosis. Only in-frame clones appear in the TCRdb table, and some are missing; sequencing was by immunoSEQ multiplex PCR. This repertoire shows tens of thousands of clones, over 80% found once; its top ten account for roughly 1%. The sample was peripheral blood, taken in the first trimester of pregnancy. These receptors came from a female donor with multiple sclerosis, enrolled in a pregnancy study.

The chain couples TRBV5-6 to TRBJ2-7; possible D gene TRBD1, 5 bases. The CDR3 sequence is 15 residues long. Germline lookup yields CDR1 SGHDT and CDR2 YYEEEE. The V gene lost 1 base and the J gene lost 4 bases, with 15 bases spanning the gap. The CDR3 reads CASSLWGDARYEQYF. The DNA for the CDR3 is TGTGCCAGCAGCTTGTGGGGCGATGCGAGGTACGAGCAGTACTTC.

This clone occurred once. V is TRBV7-9 and J is TRBJ2-7; D uncertain. The CDR3 is 13 amino acids. Trimming left V 3 bases short and J 3 bases short, with 9 bases between. Per germline, CDR1 SEHNR and CDR2 FQNEAQ (reference sequence). CDR3 coding DNA: TGTGCCAGCAGCTTGGAACAGCTCTACGAGCAGTACTTC. Translating it yields CASSLEQLYEQYF.

The chain couples TRBV28 to TRBJ2-7, with 7 bases aligning to TRBD1. The V gene's germline CDR1 is MDHEN and CDR2 SYDVKM. The CDR3 loop spans 14 amino acids. With 7 bases clipped from V and 2 bases from J, the junction kept 8 bases outside the gene matches. CDR3 in amino acids: CASNRGPIPYEQYF. The CDR3 DNA reads TGTGCCAGCAACAGGGGTCCTATCCCCTACGAGCAGTACTTC.